This T cell receptor beta chain was captured in a study of cytomegalovirus exposure and HLA in healthy donors. Whole-study findings and limits: It was likely that a cluster of highly shared sequence variants was a sequencing artifact. A later analysis revealed that TCR association rates differed between HLA loci, peaking at DRB1 and bottoming out at HLA-C.

Concerning this clone itself: The antigen remains unidentified.

The study ran its PCR with 60 Vbeta and 13 Jbeta primers. In the source study's methods: As a later analysis found, there were 80 million to 90 million unique TCR beta chains, of which around 9.9 million were shared. TCRdb's copy holds only in-frame clones and misses some; the assay was immunoSEQ multiplex PCR. D and trimming come from the DNA, and the V and J calls and clone size come from that table. Here the sample spans tens of thousands of clones, 78% being singletons. Healthy people donating bone marrow made up the donors. The germline V gene encodes CDR1 SGDLS and CDR2 YYNGEE. The junction had 9 bases not matched to a gene; V was cut back by 0 bases and J by 8 bases. The CDR3 is 17 residues long.

Sequencing used PBMCs. This receptor was taken from a woman in her thirties or forties in good health and CMV-seronegative. V and J are TRBV9 and TRBJ2-1; TRBD2 aligns across 12 bases. The CDR3 DNA reads TGTGCCAGCAGCGTAGGTCTAGCGGGAGGGAGTATTGATGAGCAGTTCTTC. This gives the protein CASSVGLAGGSIDEQFF.